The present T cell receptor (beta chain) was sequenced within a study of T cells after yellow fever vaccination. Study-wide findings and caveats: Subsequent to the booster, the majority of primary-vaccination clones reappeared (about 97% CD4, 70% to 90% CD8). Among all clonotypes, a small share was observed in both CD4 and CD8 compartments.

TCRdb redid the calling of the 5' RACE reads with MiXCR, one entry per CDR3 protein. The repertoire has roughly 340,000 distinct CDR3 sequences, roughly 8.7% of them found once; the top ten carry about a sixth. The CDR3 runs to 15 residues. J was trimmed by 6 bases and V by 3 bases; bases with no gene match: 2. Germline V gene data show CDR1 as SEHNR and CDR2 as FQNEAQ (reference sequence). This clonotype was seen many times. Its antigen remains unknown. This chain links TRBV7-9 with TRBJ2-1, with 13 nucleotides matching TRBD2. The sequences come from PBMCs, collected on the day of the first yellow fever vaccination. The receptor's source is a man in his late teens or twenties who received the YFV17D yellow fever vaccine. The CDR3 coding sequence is TGTGCCAGCAGCTTTACTAGCGGGGGGGCCAATGAGCAGTTCTTC. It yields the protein CASSFTSGGANEQFF. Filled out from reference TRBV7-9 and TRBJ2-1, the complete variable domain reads DTGVSQNPRHKITKRGQNVTFRCDPISEHNRLYWYRQTLGQGPEFLTYFQNEAQLEKSRLLSDRFSAERPKGSFSTLEIQRTEQGDSAMYLCASSFTSGGANEQFFGPGTRLTVL.